This T cell receptor (beta chain) was profiled in a study of CD8+ T cells in alopecia areata. Study-level findings and limits: Lesional scalp displayed greater clonality than normal scalp, most notably in alopecia totalis/universalis.

Noted treatment: oral pan-JAK inhibitor, 5-10 mg twice daily. Regarding this clone: The antigen remains undetermined. The sample carries other DNA sequences with the same CDR3.

Extraction of RNA preceded its reverse transcription into cDNA, which served as the sequencing template. TCRdb's copy holds only in-frame clones and misses some; the assay was immunoSEQ multiplex PCR. The sample consists of 110,000 or so clones, about 54% of them appearing once. This CDR3 has 13 amino acids. Germline CDR1 MNHEY, CDR2 SMNVEV (reference sequence). V lost 4 bases, J lost 1 base, and 8 bases lay in between. The rearrangement uses TRBV27 and TRBJ2-7, with D tentatively TRBD1 (5 bases). This sequence was found in a human donor with alopecia areata. Sample: CD8+ T cells sorted from blood, taken at week 4, from a patient treated with tofacitinib. The DNA for the CDR3 is TGTGCCAGCAGTTGGGGCAGTTCCTACGAGCAGTACTTC. This sequence encodes CASSWGSSYEQYF.